This TCR beta chain originates from a study of T-cell memory formation after mild COVID-19. General study results and limits: Second-wave clones that peaked on day 37 lacked confirmed SARS-CoV-2 specificity. Clones contracting across day 15 to 85 had a balanced CD4/CD8 profile; later expanding clones leaned CD4+.

Details on this clonotype: Its antigen is currently unknown.

With 2 bases removed from V and 8 bases from J, the gap between germline ends came to 6 bases. The CDR3 has 12 amino acids. Looked up from germline, CDR1 is LGHNA and CDR2 is YSLEER. A single record per CDR3 protein comes from TCRdb applying MiXCR to the 5' RACE reads. The table records hundreds of thousands of distinct CDR3 sequences, over 15% of them present only once. The sequenced sample consisted of PBMCs or a T cell subset sorted from them (not recorded which). The TCR comes from an adult woman who had mild COVID-19 (a few samples of this study predate the infection). Cell type and time point are not known. The chain uses TRBV4-3 and TRBJ2-2; possibly TRBD2 for D (5 bases). In nucleotides, the CDR3 is TGCGCCAGCAGCCAACGGGGAGGGGAGCTGTTTTTT. Protein sequence: CASSQRGGELFF.